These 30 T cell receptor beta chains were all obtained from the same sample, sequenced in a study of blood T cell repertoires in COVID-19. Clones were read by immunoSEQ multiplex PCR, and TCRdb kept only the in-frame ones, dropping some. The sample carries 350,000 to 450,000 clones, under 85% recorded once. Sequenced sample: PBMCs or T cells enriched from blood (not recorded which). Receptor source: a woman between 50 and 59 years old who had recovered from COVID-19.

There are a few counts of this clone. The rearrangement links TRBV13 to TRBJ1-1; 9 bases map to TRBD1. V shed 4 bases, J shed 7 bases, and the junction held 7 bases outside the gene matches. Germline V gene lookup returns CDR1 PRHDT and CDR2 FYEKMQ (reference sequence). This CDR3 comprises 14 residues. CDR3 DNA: TGTGCCAGCAGCTCCCCGGACAGGGGATATGAAGCTTTCTTT. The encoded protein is CASSSPDRGYEAFF.

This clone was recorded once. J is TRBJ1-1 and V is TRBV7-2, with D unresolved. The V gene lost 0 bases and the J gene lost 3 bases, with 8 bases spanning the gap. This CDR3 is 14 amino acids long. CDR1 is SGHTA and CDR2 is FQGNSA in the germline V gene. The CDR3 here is CASSLASGHTEAFF. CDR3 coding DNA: TGTGCCAGCAGCTTAGCGTCTGGCCACACTGAAGCTTTCTTT.

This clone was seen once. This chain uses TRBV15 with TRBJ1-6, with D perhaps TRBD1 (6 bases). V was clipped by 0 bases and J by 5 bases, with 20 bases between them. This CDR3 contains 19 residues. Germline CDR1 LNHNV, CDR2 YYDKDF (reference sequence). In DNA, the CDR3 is TGTGCCACCAGCAGAGATTTTGGGCAGGGGCCACTTCATAATTCACCCCTCCACTTT. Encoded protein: CATSRDFGQGPLHNSPLHF.

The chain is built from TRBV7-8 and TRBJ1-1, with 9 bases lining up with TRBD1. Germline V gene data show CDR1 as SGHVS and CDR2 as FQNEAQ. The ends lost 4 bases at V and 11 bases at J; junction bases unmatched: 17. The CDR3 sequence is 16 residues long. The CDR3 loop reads CASSSRDRAFSRGAFF. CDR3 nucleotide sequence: TGTGCCAGCAGCTCCCGGGACAGGGCTTTTTCCCGCGGCGCTTTCTTT.

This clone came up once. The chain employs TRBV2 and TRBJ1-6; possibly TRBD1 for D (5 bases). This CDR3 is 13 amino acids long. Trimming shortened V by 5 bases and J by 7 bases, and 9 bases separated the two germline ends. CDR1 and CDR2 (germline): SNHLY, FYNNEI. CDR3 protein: CASSQGLNSPLHF. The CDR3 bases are TGTGCCAGCAGTCAGGGCCTGAATTCACCCCTCCACTTT.

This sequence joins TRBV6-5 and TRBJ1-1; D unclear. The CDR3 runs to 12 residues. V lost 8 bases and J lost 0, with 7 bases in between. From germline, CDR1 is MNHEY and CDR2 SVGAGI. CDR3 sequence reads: CASGLMNTEAFF. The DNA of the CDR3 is TGTGCCAGCGGACTGATGAACACTGAAGCTTTCTTT.

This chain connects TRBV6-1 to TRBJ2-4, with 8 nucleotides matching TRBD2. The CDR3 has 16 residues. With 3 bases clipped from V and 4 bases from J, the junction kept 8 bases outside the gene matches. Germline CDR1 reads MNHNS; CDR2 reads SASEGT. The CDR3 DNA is TGTGCCAGCAGTGATCGGGGGGGGGCACGGAAAAACATTCAGTACTTC. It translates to CASSDRGGARKNIQYF.

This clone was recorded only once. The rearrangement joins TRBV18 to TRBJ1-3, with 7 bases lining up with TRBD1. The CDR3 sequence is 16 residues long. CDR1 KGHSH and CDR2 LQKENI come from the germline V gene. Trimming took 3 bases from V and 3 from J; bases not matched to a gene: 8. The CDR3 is CASSPQGGKSGNTIYF. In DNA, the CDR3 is TGTGCCAGCTCACCGCAGGGGGGAAAGAGTGGAAACACCATATATTTT.

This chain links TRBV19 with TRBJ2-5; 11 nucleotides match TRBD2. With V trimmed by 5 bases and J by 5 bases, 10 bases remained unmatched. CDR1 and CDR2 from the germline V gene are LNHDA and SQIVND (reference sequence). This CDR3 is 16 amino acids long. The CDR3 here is CASSLISSGGWETQYF. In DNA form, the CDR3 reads TGTGCCAGTAGTCTAATTTCTAGCGGGGGGTGGGAGACCCAGTACTTC.

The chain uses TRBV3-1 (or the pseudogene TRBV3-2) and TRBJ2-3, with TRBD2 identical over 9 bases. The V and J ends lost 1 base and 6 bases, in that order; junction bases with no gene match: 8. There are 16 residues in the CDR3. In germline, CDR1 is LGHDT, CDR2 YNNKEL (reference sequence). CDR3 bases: TGTGCCAGCAGCCAAGGGCTAGCGGGGTTTGTGGATACGCAGTATTTT. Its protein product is CASSQGLAGFVDTQYF.

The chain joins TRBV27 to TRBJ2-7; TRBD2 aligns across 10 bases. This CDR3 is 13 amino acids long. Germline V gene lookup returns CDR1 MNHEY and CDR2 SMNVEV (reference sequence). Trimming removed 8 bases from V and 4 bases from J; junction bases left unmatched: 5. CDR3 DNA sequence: TGTGCCAGCGGCTCTAGCGGGAGATACGAGCAGTACTTC. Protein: CASGSSGRYEQYF.

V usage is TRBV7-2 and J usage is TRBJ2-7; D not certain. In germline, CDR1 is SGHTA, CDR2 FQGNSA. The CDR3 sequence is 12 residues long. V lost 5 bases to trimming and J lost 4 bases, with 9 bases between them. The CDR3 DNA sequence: TGTGCCAGCAGCCCCAGTTTGTACGAGCAGTACTTC. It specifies CASSPSLYEQYF.

The CDR3 loop is CASSYSTGGYGYTF. The CDR3 nucleotides are TGTGCCAGCAGTTACTCGACAGGCGGGTATGGCTACACCTTC. The gene calls are TRBV6-6 and TRBJ1-2; D might be TRBD1 (6 bases). The CDR3 totals 14 residues. Germline lookup yields CDR1 MNHNY and CDR2 SVGAGI (reference sequence). The V gene lost 0 bases and the J gene lost 5 bases, with 10 bases spanning the gap.

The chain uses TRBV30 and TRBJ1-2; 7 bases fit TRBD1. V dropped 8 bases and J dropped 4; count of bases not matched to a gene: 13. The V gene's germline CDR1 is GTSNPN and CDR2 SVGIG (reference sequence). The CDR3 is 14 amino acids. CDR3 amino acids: CAGSPGQRLYGYTF. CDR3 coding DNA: TGTGCCGGCTCACCGGGACAGCGACTCTATGGCTACACCTTC.

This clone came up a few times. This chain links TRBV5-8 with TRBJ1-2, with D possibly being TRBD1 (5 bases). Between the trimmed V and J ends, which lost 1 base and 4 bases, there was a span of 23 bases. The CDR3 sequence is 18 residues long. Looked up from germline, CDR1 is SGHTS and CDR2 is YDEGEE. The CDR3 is CASSLSPSSGVGGYGYTF. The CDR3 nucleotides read TGTGCCAGCAGCTTGAGTCCCTCGTCGGGGGTTGGGGGCTATGGCTACACCTTC.

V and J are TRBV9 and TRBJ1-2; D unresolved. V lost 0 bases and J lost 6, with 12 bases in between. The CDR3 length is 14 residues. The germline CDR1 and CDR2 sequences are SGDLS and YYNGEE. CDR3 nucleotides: TGTGCCAGCAGCGTAGAGGAGGACGCCCATGGCTACACCTTC. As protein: CASSVEEDAHGYTF.

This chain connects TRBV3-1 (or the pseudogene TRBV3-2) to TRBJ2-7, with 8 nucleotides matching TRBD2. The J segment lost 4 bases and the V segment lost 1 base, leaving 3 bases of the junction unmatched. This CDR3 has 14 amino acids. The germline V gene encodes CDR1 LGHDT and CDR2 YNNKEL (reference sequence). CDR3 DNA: TGTGCCAGCAGCCAAGGCGGGGGGCCGTACGAGCAGTACTTC. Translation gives CASSQGGGPYEQYF.

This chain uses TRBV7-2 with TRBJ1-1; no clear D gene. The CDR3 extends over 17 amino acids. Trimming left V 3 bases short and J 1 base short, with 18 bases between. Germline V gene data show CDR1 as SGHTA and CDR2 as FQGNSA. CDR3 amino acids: CASSFRDGPVSNTEAFF. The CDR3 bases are TGTGCCAGCAGCTTCCGGGATGGCCCGGTTTCGAACACTGAAGCTTTCTTT.

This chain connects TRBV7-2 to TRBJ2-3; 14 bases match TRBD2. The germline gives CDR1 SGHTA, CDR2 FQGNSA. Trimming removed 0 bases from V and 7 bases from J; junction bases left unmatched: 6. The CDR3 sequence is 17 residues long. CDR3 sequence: CASSLAGTSGSGNTQYF. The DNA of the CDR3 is TGTGCCAGCAGCTTAGCCGGGACTAGCGGGAGCGGTAATACGCAGTATTTT.

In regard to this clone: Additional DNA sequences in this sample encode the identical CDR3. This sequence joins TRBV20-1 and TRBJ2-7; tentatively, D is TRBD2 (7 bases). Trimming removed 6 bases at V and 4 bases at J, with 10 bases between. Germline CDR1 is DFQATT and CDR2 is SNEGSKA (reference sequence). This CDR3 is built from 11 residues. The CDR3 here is CSARGGYEQYF. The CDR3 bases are TGCAGTGCGAGGGGGGGGTACGAGCAGTACTTC.

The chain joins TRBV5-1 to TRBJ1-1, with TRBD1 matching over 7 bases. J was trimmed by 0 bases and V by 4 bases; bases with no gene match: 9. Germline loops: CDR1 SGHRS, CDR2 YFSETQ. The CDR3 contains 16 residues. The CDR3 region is CASSLEGTELNTEAFF. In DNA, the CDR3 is TGCGCCAGCAGCCTGGAGGGGACAGAGTTGAACACTGAAGCTTTCTTT.

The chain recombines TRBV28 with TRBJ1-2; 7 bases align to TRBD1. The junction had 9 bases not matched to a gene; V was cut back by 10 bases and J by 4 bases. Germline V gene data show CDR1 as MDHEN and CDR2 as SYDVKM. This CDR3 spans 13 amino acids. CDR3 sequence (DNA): TGTGCCACCTCGGCGGCAGGGGGCTATGGCTACACCTTC. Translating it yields CATSAAGGYGYTF.

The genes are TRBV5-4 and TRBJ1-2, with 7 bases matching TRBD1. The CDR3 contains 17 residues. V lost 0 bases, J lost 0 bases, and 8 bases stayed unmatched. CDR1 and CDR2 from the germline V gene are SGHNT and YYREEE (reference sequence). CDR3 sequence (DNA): TGTGCCAGCAGCTTGGTAGGCAGGGGGAGGTCTAACTATGGCTACACCTTC. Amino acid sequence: CASSLVGRGRSNYGYTF.

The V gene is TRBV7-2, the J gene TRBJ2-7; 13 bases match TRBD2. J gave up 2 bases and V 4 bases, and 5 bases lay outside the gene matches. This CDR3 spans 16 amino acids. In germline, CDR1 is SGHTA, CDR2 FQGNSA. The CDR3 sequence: CASSSSTSGRAYEQYF. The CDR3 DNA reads TGTGCCAGCAGCTCATCAACTAGCGGGAGGGCCTACGAGCAGTACTTC.

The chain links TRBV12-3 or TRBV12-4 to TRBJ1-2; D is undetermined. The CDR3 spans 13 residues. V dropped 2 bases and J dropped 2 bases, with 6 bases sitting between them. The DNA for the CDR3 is TGTGCCAGCAGTTTAACACAGAACTATGGCTACACCTTC. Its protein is CASSLTQNYGYTF.

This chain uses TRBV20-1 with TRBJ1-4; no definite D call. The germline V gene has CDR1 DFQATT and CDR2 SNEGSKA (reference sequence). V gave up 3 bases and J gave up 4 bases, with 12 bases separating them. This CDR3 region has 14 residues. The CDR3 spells CSASFAGYNEKLFF. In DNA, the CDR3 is TGCAGTGCTAGTTTTGCCGGGTATAATGAAAAACTGTTTTTT.

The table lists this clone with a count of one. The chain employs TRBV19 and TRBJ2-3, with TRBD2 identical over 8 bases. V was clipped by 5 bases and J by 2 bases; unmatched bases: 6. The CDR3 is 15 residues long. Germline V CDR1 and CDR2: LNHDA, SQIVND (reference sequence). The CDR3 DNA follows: TGTGCCAGTAGTCTTAGCGGGGCCTACACAGATACGCAGTATTTT. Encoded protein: CASSLSGAYTDTQYF.

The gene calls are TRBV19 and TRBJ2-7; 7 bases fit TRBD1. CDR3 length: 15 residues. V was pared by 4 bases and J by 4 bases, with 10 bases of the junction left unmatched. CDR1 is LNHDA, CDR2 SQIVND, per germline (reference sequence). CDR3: CASSRTGTDRYEQYF. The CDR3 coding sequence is TGTGCCAGTAGTAGAACCGGGACGGACAGGTACGAGCAGTACTTC.

CDR3 region: CAISPVSYQETQYF. The CDR3 DNA follows: TGTGCCATCAGCCCCGTGAGTTACCAAGAGACCCAGTACTTC. The chain is built from TRBV10-3 and TRBJ2-5, with D unclear. Germline CDR1 is ENHRY and CDR2 is SYGVKD. V dropped 6 bases and J dropped 0 bases, with 11 bases sitting between them. The CDR3 totals 14 residues.

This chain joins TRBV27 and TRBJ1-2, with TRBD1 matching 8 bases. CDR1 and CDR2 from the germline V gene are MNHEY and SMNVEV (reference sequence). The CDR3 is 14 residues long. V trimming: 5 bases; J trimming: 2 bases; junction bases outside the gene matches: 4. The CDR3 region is CASSEWTGNYGYTF. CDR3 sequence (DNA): TGTGCCAGCAGTGAGTGGACAGGGAACTATGGCTACACCTTC.